This T cell receptor (beta chain) was observed in a study of T-cell memory formation after mild COVID-19. The V and J ends lost 6 bases and 8 bases, in that order; junction bases with no gene match: 6. This CDR3 has 12 amino acids. Via MiXCR, TCRdb re-called the 5' RACE reads, giving one row per CDR3 protein. The sample contains over 250,000 distinct CDR3 sequences, approximately 15% of which appear only once. Source material: PBMCs or a T cell subset sorted from them (not recorded which). This sequence originates from a man aged 18 to 29 who had mild COVID-19 (a few samples of this study predate the infection). Cell type and time point are not known. V and J are TRBV12-3 or TRBV12-4 and TRBJ1-2; the match to TRBD1 covers 7 bases. Here the CDR3 DNA reads TGTGCCAGCAGGGCCGGGACAGACGGCTACACCTTC. As protein: CASRAGTDGYTF.